Sequencing of this TCR beta chain was carried out in a study of post-analysis software for immune sequencing data. Study observations and caveats: Patients had higher frequencies than controls of roughly 5 TRBV segments, including TRBV5-6, TRBV5-1 and TRBV20-1. F-measure co-clustering was strong for batch-matched samples. Significantly decreased normalized Chao1 diversity was recorded for multiple sclerosis patients relative to controls.

Incorporated into the TCR beta cDNA libraries were unique molecular identifiers, which served to reduce PCR and sequencing biases. TCRdb itself ran the PCR reads through MiXCR, one entry per CDR3 protein. The sample holds about 820,000 distinct CDR3 sequences, roughly half seen once. The V gene's germline CDR1 is SGHRS and CDR2 YFSETQ. The CDR3 totals 18 residues. V lost 2 bases, J lost 6 bases, and 15 bases stayed unmatched. In the case of this clonotype: The antigen is not known.

The chain carries TRBV5-1 and TRBJ1-2; 11 bases are a match to TRBD1. This clonotype was sampled from a girl under 18 with multiple sclerosis. The sequencing sample was made of blood. CDR3 protein: CASSFDPRGQGAENGYTF. CDR3 in DNA: TGCGCCAGCAGCTTCGACCCTCGAGGACAGGGGGCTGAAAATGGCTACACCTTC.